This T cell receptor (beta chain) was documented in a study of OX40 agonist ivuxolimab in advanced cancers. Study summary: Intravenous ivuxolimab was administered to patients every 2 weeks at 0.01 to 10 mg/kg. The study's findings and limits: Blood T cells, both CD4+ and CD8+, expanded clonally by week 6 at 0.1 to 3.0 mg/kg.

This CDR3 contains 13 residues. Germline-derived CDR1 and CDR2 are SGHTA and FQGNSA. V was trimmed by 5 bases and J by 10 bases, leaving 15 bases between them. Concerning this clone: The antigen is not known.

The table came from immunoSEQ multiplex PCR; TCRdb's copy has only in-frame clones and leaves some out. The sample shows roughly 40,000 clones, approximately 78% of them seen only once. The starting material was CD4+ or CD8+ T cells sorted from blood, obtained in a trial of the OX40 agonist ivuxolimab. The TCR comes from an adult with an advanced solid tumor such as melanoma, head and neck, liver or kidney cancer. This sequence joins TRBV7-2 and TRBJ1-5, with D possibly being TRBD1 (6 bases). CDR3 in DNA: TGTGCCAGCAGCCCCGATACAGGGACTCCCCAGCATTTT. Its translation: CASSPDTGTPQHF.